The source of this TCR beta chain is a study of shared clonotypes between healthy human individuals. About the research overall: A couple of female and a few male donors aged 18 to 49 were enrolled.

Using roughly 180 ng DNA, 25,000 to 35,000 T cell genomes, the sorted-subset replicate PCRs were run. The table came from immunoSEQ multiplex PCR; TCRdb's copy has only in-frame clones and leaves some out. Here the sample spans about 2 million clones, approximately 95% being singletons. The ends were cut back, 1 base at V and 2 bases at J, with 15 bases in the middle. The CDR3 runs 16 residues. In germline, CDR1 is SGHAT, CDR2 FQNNGV. Naive CD8 populations comprised CD45RO-negative cells positively selected for CCR7, excluding terminally differentiated effector memory CD45RA+ cells. The TCR comes from a young man in good health. Sequenced: naive CD8+ T cells sorted from blood. The chain joins TRBV11-2 to TRBJ2-7; D possibly corresponds to TRBD2 (6 bases). Here the CDR3 reads CASSLGVDGRTYEQYF. DNA of the CDR3: TGTGCCAGCAGCTTAGGAGTGGACGGGAGAACCTACGAGCAGTACTTC.